This is a list of T cell receptor beta chains from one sample in a study of blood T cell repertoires in COVID-19. TCRdb's table, derived via immunoSEQ multiplex PCR, lists solely in-frame clones and lacks some. The sample has about 65,000 clones; approximately 93% are singletons. The sequenced material came from peripheral blood. All receptors derive from a man in his 70s with active COVID-19. Each CDR3 is given with its conserved first and last residue. A D gene is named only where the DNA matches it firmly. Where a row states a size, it is once, few, many or the class of an expanded clone; other rows omit it.

. | TRBD1 | TRBJ2-1 | TRBV29-1 | TGCAGCGCTGACAGGGAAAGGGGGAATGAGCAGTTCTTC | CSADRERGNEQFF
. | TRBD2 | TRBJ2-1 | TRBV5-4 | TGTGCCAGCAGCACCGGACTAGCGGGGGGGACCAACTACAATGAGCAGTTCTTC | CASSTGLAGGTNYNEQFF
. | . | TRBJ1-1 | TRBV6-6 | TGTGCCAGCAGTCTCCGGACAGACTATAGTGAAGCTTTCTTT | CASSLRTDYSEAFF
. | . | TRBJ1-5 | TRBV19 | TGTGCCAGTAGTGCCGCCTTTCCGGGACAAGGAATTAATCAGCCCCAGCATTTT | CASSAAFPGQGINQPQHF
. | . | TRBJ1-1 | TRBV9 | TGTGCCAGCAGCGTAGGGGGCGCCGACACTGAAGCTTTCTTT | CASSVGGADTEAFF
few | . | TRBJ1-1 | TRBV9 | TGTGCCAGCAGCGGACAGCTGAACACTGAAGCTTTCTTT | CASSGQLNTEAFF
. | . | TRBJ2-6 | TRBV5-4 | TGTGCCAGCAGCTTGGGGGGGGCTGGGGCCAACGTCCTGACTTTC | CASSLGGAGANVLTF
once | TRBD2 | TRBJ2-5 | TRBV6-2/TRBV6-3 | TGTGCCAGCAGTTCGGGGAGCGGGGGGGTCCTTCCCCAGTACTTC | CASSSGSGGVLPQYF
. | . | TRBJ1-5 | TRBV5-1 | TGCGCCAGCAGCTTGGGCCAGGGTCTCCAGCCCCAGCATTTT | CASSLGQGLQPQHF
once | TRBD2 | TRBJ2-1 | TRBV27 | TGTGCCAGCAGTTTATTACTAGCGGGGGGAGACTACAATGAGCAGTTCTTC | CASSLLLAGGDYNEQFF
once | TRBD1 | TRBJ2-5 | TRBV9 | TGTGCCAGCAGCGTAGCTCGGGGGACAGGAGAGACCCAGTACTTC | CASSVARGTGETQYF
. | . | TRBJ2-7 | TRBV7-2 | TGTGCCAGCAGCCCACGGGGGATCACCTACGAGCAGTACTTC | CASSPRGITYEQYF